This T cell receptor (beta chain) stems from a study of liver allograft versus peripheral blood T cells. Turning to the study itself: A comparison was made between T cell receptor repertoires in transplanted livers and those in recipients' peripheral blood. Study-wide results and caveats: Within liver allografts, T cell receptor repertoires were reportedly different from those in peripheral blood.

Trimming removed 6 bases at V and 0 bases at J, with 17 bases between. The CDR3 totals 16 residues. The germline CDR1 and CDR2 sequences are ENHRY and SYGVKD. This clonotype counts as medium-sized. Its matching antigen is unknown. TCRdb re-analysed the reads in MiXCR, keeping a single row per CDR3 protein. The sample holds about 15,000 distinct CDR3 sequences, roughly 20% seen once. The chain carries TRBV10-3 and TRBJ1-2; D call uncertain. The sequence derives from a human patient who had a liver transplant. Some T cells may have come from the graft donor. CDR3: CAIRASQAVANYGYTF. DNA of the CDR3: TGTGCCATCAGGGCCAGTCAAGCTGTAGCTAACTATGGCTACACCTTC.